The 22 T cell receptor beta chains reported below all come from one sample, sequenced in a study of neurological immune-mediated disorders. TCRdb passed the 5' RACE reads through MiXCR, listing each CDR3 protein once. The sample holds about 21,000 distinct CDR3 sequences, around 16% seen once. Input material: CD8+ T cells from blood. Source of these receptors: a woman aged 18-29 years with multiple sclerosis.

The CDR3 DNA is TGCAGTGCTAGAGATGGTCTGAGGGGACTAGCGGTATACGAGCAGTACGTC. Translated: CSARDGLRGLAVYEQYV. The genes are TRBV20-1 and TRBJ2-7; 11 positions match TRBD2. Losses at the gene ends were 0 bases for V and 4 bases for J; bases not matched to a gene: 11. The CDR3 length is 17 residues. Germline assignment: CDR1 DFQATT and CDR2 SNEGSKA (reference sequence).

The CDR3 is CAISLDRAGSGELFF. The CDR3 DNA reads TGTGCCATCTCCCTCGACAGGGCCGGGTCCGGGGAGCTGTTTTTT. The chain is built from TRBV10-3 and TRBJ2-2, with 7 bases aligning to TRBD1. The trim removed 8 bases at V and 6 bases at J, leaving 12 bases unmatched. This CDR3 spans 15 amino acids. Germline V gene data show CDR1 as ENHRY and CDR2 as SYGVKD.

This rearrangement joins TRBV6-5 to TRBJ1-1; 7 positions agree with TRBD1. Germline-derived CDR1 and CDR2 are MNHEY and SVGAGI. With 8 bases clipped from V and 4 bases from J, the junction kept 4 bases outside the gene matches. This CDR3 region has 12 residues. CDR3 sequence: CASGQVFTEAFF. The CDR3 bases are TGTGCCAGCGGACAGGTCTTCACTGAAGCTTTCTTT.

This clonotype appeared many times. V and J are TRBV7-6 and TRBJ2-7; 7 bases line up with TRBD2. The trim removed 1 base at V and 3 bases at J, leaving 3 bases unmatched. CDR3 length equals 14 residues. Germline V gives CDR1 SGHVS, CDR2 FNYEAQ. Here the CDR3 reads CASSLDPGGYEQYV. Here the CDR3 DNA reads TGTGCCAGCAGCTTAGATCCGGGGGGCTACGAGCAGTACGTC.

Many counts were recorded for this clonotype. The junction differs from germline at one of its ends, possibly a read error. The gene calls are TRBV5-6 and TRBJ2-1, with D unclear. CDR1 is SGHDT, CDR2 YYEEEE, per germline. This CDR3 is built from 12 residues. CDR3 residues: CANSHVLNEQFF. The CDR3 bases are TGTGCCAACAGCCATGTTTTGAATGAGCAGTTCTTC.

This clonotype appeared many times. The chain joins TRBV9 to TRBJ1-3; D uncertain. The germline V gene has CDR1 SGDLS and CDR2 YYNGEE. The CDR3 loop spans 17 amino acids. The V end lost 5 bases, the J end lost 0 bases, and 18 bases lay between the germline ends. CDR3: CASSVNLDGVSGNTIYF. The CDR3, as DNA: TGTGCCAGCAGTGTAAATCTTGACGGTGTCTCTGGAAACACCATATATTTT.

This clonotype was seen many times. The chain is built from TRBV10-3 and TRBJ2-7; 10 bases agree with TRBD1. Germline V gene sequence: CDR1 ENHRY, CDR2 SYGVKD. J gave up 2 bases and V 10 bases, and 8 bases lay outside the gene matches. The CDR3 contains 14 residues. The CDR3 here is CATRGGTGAYEQYV. DNA of the CDR3: TGTGCCACCAGGGGGGGGACAGGGGCCTACGAGCAGTACGTC.

This clonotype has at least ten counts. The chain has TRBV4-3 and TRBJ1-1; possible D gene TRBD1, 5 bases. Trimming removed 4 bases from V and 3 bases from J, with 21 bases in between. CDR3 size: 17 residues. Germline CDR1 LGHNA, CDR2 YSLEER. CDR3 sequence: CASSRVVRGTTDTEAFF. CDR3 nucleotides: TGCGCCAGCAGCCGCGTAGTACGAGGGACTACGGACACTGAAGCTTTCTTT.

This chain uses TRBV18 with TRBJ1-1, with D possibly TRBD1 on 5 matching bases. Germline V gene data show CDR1 as KGHSH and CDR2 as LQKENI. CDR3 length equals 12 residues. The V and J ends lost 3 bases and 6 bases respectively, with 8 bases between them. This CDR3 reads CASSPQGAEAFF. CDR3 nucleotides: TGTGCCAGCTCACCTCAGGGAGCTGAAGCTTTCTTT.

This clonotype counts as medium-sized. This rearrangement joins TRBV10-3 to TRBJ1-2; possibly TRBD1 for D (5 bases). The V gene's germline CDR1 is ENHRY and CDR2 SYGVKD. The CDR3 runs to 12 residues. Trimming left V 6 bases short and J 2 bases short, with 7 bases between. CDR3 sequence reads: CAIRTENYGYTF. DNA for the CDR3: TGTGCCATCAGGACAGAAAACTATGGCTACACCTTC.

At least ten counts were recorded for this clonotype. The genes are TRBV29-1 and TRBJ1-2; D is ambiguous. From germline, CDR1 is SQVTM and CDR2 ANQGSEA. The CDR3 is 12 residues long. Trimming left V 3 bases short and J 2 bases short, with 7 bases between. CDR3 coding DNA: TGCAGCGTTGAGACGGTGAACTATGGCTACACCTTC. Residues: CSVETVNYGYTF.

This clonotype was counted ten times or more. The rearrangement links TRBV4-3 to TRBJ2-7, with D perhaps TRBD2 (6 bases). Germline V gene sequence: CDR1 LGHNA, CDR2 YSLEER. The CDR3 is 15 amino acids. Trimming removed 0 bases at V and 2 bases at J, with 11 bases between. The CDR3 spells CASSQDRSGAYEQYV. For the CDR3, the DNA is TGCGCCAGCAGCCAAGATCGTAGCGGTGCCTACGAGCAGTACGTC.

This clonotype has at least ten counts. The chain couples TRBV3-1 to TRBJ1-1, with 9 nucleotides matching TRBD1. J lost 3 bases, V lost 4 bases, and 6 bases had no gene match. This CDR3 contains 15 residues. CDR1 is LGHDT, CDR2 YNNKEL, per germline (reference sequence). The CDR3 region is CASSPVRQGDTEAFF. CDR3 in DNA: TGTGCCAGCAGCCCCGTCAGACAGGGGGACACTGAAGCTTTCTTT.

This clonotype came up many times. The chain is built from TRBV5-1 and TRBJ1-1; no clear D. The V end was cut by 2 bases, the J end by 0 bases, with 8 bases between. The germline gives CDR1 SGHRS, CDR2 YFSETQ. The CDR3 is 14 amino acids. CDR3 bases: TGCGCCAGCAGCTTCCACAGCCTGAACACTGAAGCTTTCTTT. It encodes CASSFHSLNTEAFF.

This clonotype occurred many times. V gene TRBV9 combines with J gene TRBJ2-1, with 7 bases that match TRBD1. Per the germline V gene, CDR1 is SGDLS and CDR2 is YYNGEE. The CDR3 runs 14 residues. The ends lost 3 bases at V and 4 bases at J; junction bases unmatched: 4. The CDR3 spells CASSGDSSYNEQFF. CDR3 sequence (DNA): TGTGCCAGCAGCGGGGACAGCTCGTACAATGAGCAGTTCTTC.

CDR3 sequence reads: CANSPTGGGADTQYF. DNA for the CDR3: TGTGCCAACAGTCCAACGGGCGGGGGTGCAGATACGCAGTATTTT. The V call is TRBV9, the J call TRBJ2-3, with TRBD2 identical over 7 bases. J was trimmed by 4 bases and V by 9 bases; bases with no gene match: 14. The CDR3 consists of 15 residues. Germline values: CDR1 SGDLS, CDR2 YYNGEE.

By share, this clonotype counts as medium-sized (0.01 to 0.1%). The V call is TRBV20-1, the J call TRBJ1-1, with D possibly being TRBD1 (6 bases). Trimming stripped 0 bases from V and 5 bases from J, with 13 bases between. Germline CDR1 and CDR2: DFQATT and SNEGSKA (reference sequence). The CDR3 loop spans 14 amino acids. CDR3 in amino acids: CSARDRQGGTEAFF. The CDR3 coding sequence is TGCAGTGCTAGAGATCGACAAGGGGGAACTGAAGCTTTCTTT.

In this sample, this clonotype turned up many times. V gene TRBV7-2 combines with J gene TRBJ2-7, with 10 bases aligning to TRBD2. The trim removed 3 bases at V and 0 bases at J, leaving 2 bases unmatched. This CDR3 is built from 15 residues. Germline loops: CDR1 SGHTA, CDR2 FQGNSA. As DNA, the CDR3 is TGTGCCAGCAGCTTTTCTAGCGGGAGCTCCTACGAGCAGTACGTC. Translation: CASSFSSGSSYEQYV.

This clonotype was seen many times. CDR3 residues: CASSVVSNRGNGYTF. The CDR3 nucleotides read TGTGCCAGCAGCGTAGTATCAAACAGGGGGAACGGCTACACCTTC. This chain joins TRBV9 and TRBJ1-2; 8 bases are a match to TRBD1. V was pared by 0 bases and J by 8 bases, with 9 bases of the junction left unmatched. Germline values: CDR1 SGDLS, CDR2 YYNGEE. This CDR3 is 15 amino acids long.

This clonotype was observed at least ten times. V usage is TRBV5-1 and J usage is TRBJ2-1; D gene uncertain. The germline V gene has CDR1 SGHRS and CDR2 YFSETQ. The CDR3 sequence is 13 residues long. V was trimmed by 0 bases and J by 7 bases, leaving 8 bases between them. For the CDR3, the DNA is TGCGCCAGCAGCTTGGACGGAATTAATGAGCAGTTCTTC. Protein: CASSLDGINEQFF.

This clonotype was detected ten times or more. The genes are TRBV7-9 and TRBJ1-1; 8 bases are a match to TRBD1. The CDR3 runs to 15 residues. The germline V gene has CDR1 SEHNR and CDR2 FQNEAQ (reference sequence). Losses at the gene ends were 5 bases for V and 3 bases for J; bases not matched to a gene: 8. CDR3 DNA: TGTGCCAGCAGCCTCGACAGGGGAGCGGACACTGAAGCTTTCTTT. This gives the protein CASSLDRGADTEAFF.

The chain joins TRBV18 to TRBJ1-2; TRBD1 is a possible D gene (6 bases). This CDR3 region has 17 residues. Germline V gene data show CDR1 as KGHSH and CDR2 as LQKENI. V dropped 3 bases and J dropped 6 bases, with 23 bases sitting between them. The CDR3, as DNA: TGTGCCAGCTCACCGCTTCCCGTTTCCGCAGGGGAGGATGGCTACACCTTC. Encoded protein: CASSPLPVSAGEDGYTF.